This section outlines one T cell receptor (beta chain) sequence together with its context. The sample is drawn from a study of blood T cell repertoires in COVID-19. In the study overall: COVID-19 samples, acute and convalescent, were from the United States, Italy and Spain. PBMCs, B-cell-depleted T cells, or T cells provided the cDNA or gDNA that made up the material.

Original handling: Nucleated cell number was recorded as an estimate derived from reference gene primer amplification. Data came from immunoSEQ multiplex PCR; TCRdb stores just in-frame clones and leaves some out. The V and J calls and clone size are taken from that table; D and trimming were inferred from the DNA. The sample lists 100,000 to 150,000 clones, about 85% occurring once. Sequenced material: peripheral blood. The clonotype originates from a middle-aged man with active or convalescent COVID-19.

The CDR3 spells CASSELAGIQETQYF. The CDR3, as DNA: TGTGCCAGCAGTGAACTAGCGGGTATTCAAGAGACCCAGTACTTC. The chain links TRBV2 to TRBJ2-5, with 8 positions matching TRBD2. The V gene's germline CDR1 is SNHLY and CDR2 FYNNEI. The CDR3 length is 15 residues. V lost 2 bases to trimming and J lost 2 bases; unmatched junction nucleotides: 4.